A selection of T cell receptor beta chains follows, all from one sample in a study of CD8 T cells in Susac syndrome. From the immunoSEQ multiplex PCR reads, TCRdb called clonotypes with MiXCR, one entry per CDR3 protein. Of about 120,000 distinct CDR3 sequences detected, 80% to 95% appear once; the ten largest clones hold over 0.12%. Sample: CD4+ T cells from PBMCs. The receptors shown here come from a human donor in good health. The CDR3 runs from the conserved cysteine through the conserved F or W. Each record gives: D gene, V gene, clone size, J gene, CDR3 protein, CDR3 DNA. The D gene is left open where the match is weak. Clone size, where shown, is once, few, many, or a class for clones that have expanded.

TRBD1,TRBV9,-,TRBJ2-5,CASSVRGLPQETQYF,TGTGCCAGCAGCGTGAGGGGGCTACCCCAAGAGACCCAGTACTTC
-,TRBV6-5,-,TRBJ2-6,CASSYSPGPGANVLTF,TGTGCCAGCAGTTACTCTCCGGGCCCTGGGGCCAACGTCCTGACTTTC
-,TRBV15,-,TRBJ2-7,CATSRDQPVEQYF,TGTGCCACCAGCAGAGATCAGCCGGTTGAGCAGTACTTC
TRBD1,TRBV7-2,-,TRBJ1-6,CASSLEQGWSPLHF,TGTGCTAGCAGCTTAGAACAGGGGTGGTCACCCCTCCACTTT
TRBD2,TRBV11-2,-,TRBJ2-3,CAGSSISGSNRDTQYF,TGTGCCGGCAGCTCCATTAGCGGGAGCAATAGAGATACGCAGTATTTT
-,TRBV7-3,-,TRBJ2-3,CASSDSGFPTDTQYF,TGTGCCAGCAGCGATTCGGGGTTTCCCACAGATACGCAGTATTTT
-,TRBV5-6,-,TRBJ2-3,CASSVGRAGPDTQYF,TGTGCCAGCAGCGTGGGACGGGCGGGACCAGATACGCAGTATTTT
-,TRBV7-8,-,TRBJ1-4,CASSLGISNEKLFF,TGTGCCAGCAGCCTGGGGATATCTAATGAAAAACTGTTTTTT
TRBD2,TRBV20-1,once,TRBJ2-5,CSAPLAGGRETQYF,TGCAGTGCTCCCCTAGCGGGAGGCCGGGAGACCCAGTACTTC
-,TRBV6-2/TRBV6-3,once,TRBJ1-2,CASSQNRQPNYGYTF,TGTGCCAGCAGCCAAAACCGACAGCCTAACTATGGCTACACCTTC
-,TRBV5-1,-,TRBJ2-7,CASSLRTALSREQYF,TGCGCCAGCAGCTTGAGGACCGCATTGTCGCGCGAGCAGTACTTC
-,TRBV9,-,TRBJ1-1,CASSATNGGMNTEAFF,TGTGCCAGCAGCGCCACGAACGGGGGCATGAACACTGAAGCTTTCTTT
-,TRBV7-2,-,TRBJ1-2,CASSQIVGGARGYTF,TGTGCCAGCAGCCAAATAGTAGGGGGGGCTCGTGGCTACACCTTC
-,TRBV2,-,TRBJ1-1,CASSVGFLAFF,TGTGCCAGCAGTGTTGGTTTCTTAGCTTTCTTT
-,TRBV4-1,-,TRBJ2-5,CASSQERGQWETQYF,TGCGCCAGCAGCCAAGAAAGAGGGCAGTGGGAGACCCAGTACTTC
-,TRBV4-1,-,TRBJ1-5,CASSQEWGVSNQPQHF,TGCGCCAGCAGCCAAGAATGGGGCGTTAGCAATCAGCCCCAGCATTTT
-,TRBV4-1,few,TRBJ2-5,CASSQVFPGNQETQYF,TGCGCCAGCAGCCAAGTATTTCCGGGGAACCAAGAGACCCAGTACTTC
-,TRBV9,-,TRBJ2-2,CASSVVGVGTGELFF,TGTGCCAGCAGCGTAGTAGGGGTGGGCACCGGGGAGCTGTTTTTT
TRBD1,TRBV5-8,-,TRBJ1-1,CASSFGQATEAFF,TGTGCCAGCAGCTTCGGACAGGCCACTGAAGCTTTCTTT
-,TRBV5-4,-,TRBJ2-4,CASSPYRELAKNIQYF,TGTGCCAGCAGCCCGTACAGGGAGCTAGCCAAAAACATTCAGTACTTC
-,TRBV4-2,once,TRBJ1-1,CASSQREMNTEAFF,TGTGCCAGCAGCCAGAGGGAGATGAACACTGAAGCTTTCTTT
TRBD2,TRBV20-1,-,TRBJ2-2,CSATSGSNTGELFF,TGCAGTGCTACTAGCGGGAGTAACACCGGGGAGCTGTTTTTT
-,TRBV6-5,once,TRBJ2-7,CASSYGSEQYF,TGTGCCAGCAGTTACGGATCCGAGCAGTACTTC
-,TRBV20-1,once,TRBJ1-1,CSARGTGEAFF,TGCAGTGCTAGAGGAACGGGGGAAGCTTTCTTT
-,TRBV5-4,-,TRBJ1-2,CASSLPQGNYGYTF,TGTGCCAGCAGCTTGCCCCAGGGGAACTATGGCTACACCTTC
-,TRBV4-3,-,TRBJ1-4,CASSQDQFTTNEKLFF,TGCGCCAGCAGCCAAGATCAGTTCACAACTAATGAAAAACTGTTTTTT
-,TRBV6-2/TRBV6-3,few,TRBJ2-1,CASSYSTPTYNEQFF,TGTGCCAGCAGTTACTCGACTCCAACTTACAATGAGCAGTTCTTC
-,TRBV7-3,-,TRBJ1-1,CASSFGQPEAFF,TGTGCCAGCAGCTTTGGACAGCCCGAAGCTTTCTTT
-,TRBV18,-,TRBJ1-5,CASSLFGDELYQPQHF,TGTGCCAGCTCACTGTTTGGAGATGAACTATATCAGCCCCAGCATTTT
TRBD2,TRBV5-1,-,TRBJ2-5,CASSYGLAGRETQYF,TGCGCCAGCAGCTATGGCCTAGCGGGACGGGAGACCCAGTACTTC
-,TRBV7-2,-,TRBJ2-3,CASSLGLRADTQYF,TGTGCCAGCAGCTTAGGGCTTCGGGCAGATACGCAGTATTTT
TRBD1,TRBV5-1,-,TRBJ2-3,CASSALQGAQDTQYF,TGCGCCAGCAGCGCCTTACAGGGGGCCCAAGATACGCAGTATTTT
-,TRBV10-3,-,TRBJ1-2,CAISGDRRENYGYTF,TGTGCCATCAGTGGCGACAGGCGGGAGAACTATGGCTACACCTTC
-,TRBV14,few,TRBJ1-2,CASSQGLGNYGYTF,TGTGCCAGCAGCCAAGGTTTGGGGAACTATGGCTACACCTTC
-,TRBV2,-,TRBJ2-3,CASPRARSTDTQYF,TGTGCCAGCCCTCGGGCCAGAAGCACAGATACGCAGTATTTT